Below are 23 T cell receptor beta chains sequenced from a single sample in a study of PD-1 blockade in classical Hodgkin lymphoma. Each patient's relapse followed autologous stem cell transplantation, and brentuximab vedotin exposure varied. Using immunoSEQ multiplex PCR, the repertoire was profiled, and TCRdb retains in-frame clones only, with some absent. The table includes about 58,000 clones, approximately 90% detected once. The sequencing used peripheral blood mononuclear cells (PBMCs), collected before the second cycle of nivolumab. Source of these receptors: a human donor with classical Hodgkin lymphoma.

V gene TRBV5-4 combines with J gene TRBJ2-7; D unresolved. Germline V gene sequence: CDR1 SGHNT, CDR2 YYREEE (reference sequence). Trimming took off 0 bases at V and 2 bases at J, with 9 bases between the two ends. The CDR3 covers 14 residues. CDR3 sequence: CASSLVAGAYEQYF. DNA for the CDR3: TGTGCCAGCAGCTTGGTTGCAGGAGCCTACGAGCAGTACTTC. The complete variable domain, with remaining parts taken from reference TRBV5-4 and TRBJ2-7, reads ETGVTQSPTHLIKTRGQQVTLRCSSQSGHNTVSWYQQALGQGPQFIFQYYREEENGRGNFPPRFSGLQFPNYSSELNVNALELDDSALYLCASSLVAGAYEQYFGPGTRLTVT.

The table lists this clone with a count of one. Written as DNA, the CDR3 is TGTGCCAGCAGCTTAAATGGTCCTAGCGGGGGGGCTAGCACAGATACGCAGTATTTT. It yields the protein CASSLNGPSGGASTDTQYF. The V call is TRBV11-3, the J call TRBJ2-3, with 12 bases that match TRBD2. Per germline, CDR1 SGHNT and CDR2 YENEEA. This CDR3 is built from 19 residues. V lost 2 bases to trimming and J lost 0 bases; unmatched junction nucleotides: 9. The entire variable domain, with the rest obtained from reference TRBV11-3 and TRBJ2-3, is as follows: EAGVVQSPRYKIIEKKQPVAFWCNPISGHNTLYWYLQNLGQGPELLIRYENEEAVDDSQLPKDRFSAERLKGVDSTLKIQPAELGDSAVYLCASSLNGPSGGASTDTQYFGPGTRLTVL.

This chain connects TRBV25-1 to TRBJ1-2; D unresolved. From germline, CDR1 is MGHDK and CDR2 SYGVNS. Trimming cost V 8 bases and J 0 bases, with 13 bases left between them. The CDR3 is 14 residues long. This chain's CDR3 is CASGRGEANYGYTF. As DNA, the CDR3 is TGTGCCAGCGGCCGGGGAGAAGCTAACTATGGCTACACCTTC.

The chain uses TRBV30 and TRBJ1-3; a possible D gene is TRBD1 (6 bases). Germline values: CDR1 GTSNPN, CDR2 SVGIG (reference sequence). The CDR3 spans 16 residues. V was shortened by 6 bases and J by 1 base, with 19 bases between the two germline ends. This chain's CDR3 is CACTEGSGESGNTIYF. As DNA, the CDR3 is TGTGCCTGCACCGAAGGCTCAGGGGAGTCTGGAAACACCATATATTTT.

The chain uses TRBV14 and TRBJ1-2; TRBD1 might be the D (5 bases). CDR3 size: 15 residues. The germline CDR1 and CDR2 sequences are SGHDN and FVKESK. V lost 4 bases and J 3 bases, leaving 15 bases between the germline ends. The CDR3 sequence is CASSPHGTGYYGYTF. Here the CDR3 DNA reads TGTGCCAGCAGCCCCCATGGGACCGGTTACTATGGCTACACCTTC. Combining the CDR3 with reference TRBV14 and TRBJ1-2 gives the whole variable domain EAGVTQFPSHSVIEKGQTVTLRCDPISGHDNLYWYRRVMGKEIKFLLHFVKESKQDESGMPNNRFLAERTGGTYSTLKVQPAELEDSGVYFCASSPHGTGYYGYTFGSGTRLTVV.

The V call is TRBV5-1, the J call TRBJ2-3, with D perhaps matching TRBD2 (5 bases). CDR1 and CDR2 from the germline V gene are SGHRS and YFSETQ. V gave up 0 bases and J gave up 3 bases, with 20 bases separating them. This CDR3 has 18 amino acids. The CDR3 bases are TGCGCCAGCAGCTTGGTGACTGAGCTAGCAGGTTTGACAGATACGCAGTATTTT. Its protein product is CASSLVTELAGLTDTQYF.

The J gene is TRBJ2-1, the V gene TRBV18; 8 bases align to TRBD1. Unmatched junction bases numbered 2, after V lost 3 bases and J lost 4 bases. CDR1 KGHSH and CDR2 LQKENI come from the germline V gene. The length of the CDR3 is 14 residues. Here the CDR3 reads CASSPTGEYNEQFF. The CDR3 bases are TGTGCCAGCTCACCGACAGGGGAATACAATGAGCAGTTCTTC. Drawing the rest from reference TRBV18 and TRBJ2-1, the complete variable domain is NAGVMQNPRHLVRRRGQEARLRCSPMKGHSHVYWYRQLPEEGLKFMVYLQKENIIDESGMPKERFSAEFPKEGPSILRIQQVVRGDSAAYFCASSPTGEYNEQFFGPGTRLTVL.

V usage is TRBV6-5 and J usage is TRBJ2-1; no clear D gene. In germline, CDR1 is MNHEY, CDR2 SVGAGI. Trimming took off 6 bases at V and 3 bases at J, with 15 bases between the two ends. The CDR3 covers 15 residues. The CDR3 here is CASRPQTLNYNEQFF. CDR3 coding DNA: TGTGCCAGCAGACCACAAACTTTAAACTACAATGAGCAGTTCTTC.

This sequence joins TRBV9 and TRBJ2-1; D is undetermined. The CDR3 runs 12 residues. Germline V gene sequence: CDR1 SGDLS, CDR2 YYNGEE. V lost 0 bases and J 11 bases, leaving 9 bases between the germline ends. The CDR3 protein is CASSVDELKQFF. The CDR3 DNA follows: TGTGCCAGCAGCGTAGATGAGCTGAAGCAGTTCTTC.

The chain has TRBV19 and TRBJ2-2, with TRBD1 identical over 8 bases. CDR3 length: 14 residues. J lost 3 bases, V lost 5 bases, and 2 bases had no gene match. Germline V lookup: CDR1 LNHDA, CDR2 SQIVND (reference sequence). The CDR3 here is CASSWGQDTGELFF. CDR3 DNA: TGTGCCAGTAGTTGGGGACAGGACACCGGGGAGCTGTTTTTT. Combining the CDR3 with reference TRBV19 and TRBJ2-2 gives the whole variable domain DGGITQSPKYLFRKEGQNVTLSCEQNLNHDAMYWYRQDPGQGLRLIYYSQIVNDFQKGDIAEGYSVSREKKESFPLTVTSAQKNPTAFYLCASSWGQDTGELFFGEGSRLTVL.

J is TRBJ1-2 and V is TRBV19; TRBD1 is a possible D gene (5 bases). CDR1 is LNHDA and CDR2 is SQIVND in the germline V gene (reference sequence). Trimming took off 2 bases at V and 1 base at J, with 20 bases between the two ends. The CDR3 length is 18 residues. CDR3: CASSIRLGQGVFNYGYTF. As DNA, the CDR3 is TGTGCCAGTAGTATACGCCTCGGGCAGGGCGTTTTTAACTATGGCTACACCTTC.

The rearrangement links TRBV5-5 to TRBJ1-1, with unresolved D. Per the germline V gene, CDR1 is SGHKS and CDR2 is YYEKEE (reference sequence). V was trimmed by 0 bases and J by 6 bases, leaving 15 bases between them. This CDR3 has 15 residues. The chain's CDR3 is CASSLAEGLVAEAFF. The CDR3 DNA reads TGTGCCAGCAGCTTGGCCGAGGGTTTAGTGGCTGAAGCTTTCTTT.

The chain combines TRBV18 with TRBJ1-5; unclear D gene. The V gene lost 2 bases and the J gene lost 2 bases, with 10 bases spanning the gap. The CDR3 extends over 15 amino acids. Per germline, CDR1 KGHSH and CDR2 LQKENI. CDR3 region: CASSPGKVGNQPQHF. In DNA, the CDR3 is TGTGCCAGCTCACCAGGGAAGGTTGGCAATCAGCCCCAGCATTTT.

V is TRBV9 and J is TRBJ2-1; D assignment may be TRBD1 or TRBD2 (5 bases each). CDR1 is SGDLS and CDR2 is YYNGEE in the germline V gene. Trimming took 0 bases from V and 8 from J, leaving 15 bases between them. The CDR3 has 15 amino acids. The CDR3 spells CASSVGQGDIHEQFF. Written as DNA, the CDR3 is TGTGCCAGCAGCGTAGGGCAGGGAGATATCCATGAGCAGTTCTTC.

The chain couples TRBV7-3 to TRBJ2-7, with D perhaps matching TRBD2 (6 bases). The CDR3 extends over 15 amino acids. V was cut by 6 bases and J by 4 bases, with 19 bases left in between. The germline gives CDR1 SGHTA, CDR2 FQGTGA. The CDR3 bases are TGTGCCAGCAGTTCAGGGCCGACCGGACTATACGAGCAGTACTTC. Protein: CASSSGPTGLYEQYF.

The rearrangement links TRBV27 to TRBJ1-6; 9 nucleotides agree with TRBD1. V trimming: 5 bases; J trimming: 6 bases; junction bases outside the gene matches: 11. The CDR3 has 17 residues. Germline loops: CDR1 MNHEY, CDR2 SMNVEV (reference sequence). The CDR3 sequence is CASSPKTGGVTNSPLHF. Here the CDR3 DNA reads TGTGCCAGCAGTCCCAAGACAGGGGGAGTTACTAATTCACCCCTCCACTTT.

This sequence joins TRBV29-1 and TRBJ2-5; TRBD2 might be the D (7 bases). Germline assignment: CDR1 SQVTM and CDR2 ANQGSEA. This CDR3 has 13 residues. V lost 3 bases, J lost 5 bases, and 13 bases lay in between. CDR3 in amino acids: CSVDRGGGETQYF. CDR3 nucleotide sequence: TGCAGCGTTGACCGAGGGGGAGGGGAGACCCAGTACTTC. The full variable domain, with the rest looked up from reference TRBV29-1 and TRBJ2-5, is SAVISQKPSRDICQRGTSLTIQCQVDSQVTMMFWYRQQPGQSLTLIATANQGSEATYESGFVIDKFPISRPNLTFSTLTVSNMSPEDSSIYLCSVDRGGGETQYFGPGTRLLVL.

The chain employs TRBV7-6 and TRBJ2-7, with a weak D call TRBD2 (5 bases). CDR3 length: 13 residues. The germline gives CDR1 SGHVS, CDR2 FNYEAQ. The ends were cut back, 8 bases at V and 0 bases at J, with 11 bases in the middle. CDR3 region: CASSPAVSYEQYF. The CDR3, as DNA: TGTGCCAGCTCCCCAGCGGTCTCCTACGAGCAGTACTTC. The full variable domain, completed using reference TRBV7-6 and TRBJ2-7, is GAGVSQSPRYKVTKRGQDVALRCDPISGHVSLYWYRQALGQGPEFLTYFNYEAQQDKSGLPNDRFSAERPEGSISTLTIQRTEQRDSAMYRCASSPAVSYEQYFGPGTRLTVT.

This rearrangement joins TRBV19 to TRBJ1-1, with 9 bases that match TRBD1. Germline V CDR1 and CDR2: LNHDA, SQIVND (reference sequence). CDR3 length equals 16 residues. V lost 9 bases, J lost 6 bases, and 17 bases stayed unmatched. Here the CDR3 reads CASSGTGLVIEAEAFF. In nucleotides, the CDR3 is TGTGCCAGCAGCGGGACAGGGTTGGTTATTGAAGCTGAAGCTTTCTTT.

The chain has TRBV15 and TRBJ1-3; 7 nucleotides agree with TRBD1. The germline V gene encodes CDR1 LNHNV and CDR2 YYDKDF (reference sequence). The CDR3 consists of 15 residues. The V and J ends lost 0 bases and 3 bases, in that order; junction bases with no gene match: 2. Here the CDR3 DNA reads TGTGCCACCAGCAGAGAGACAGGGATTGGAAACACCATATATTTT. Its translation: CATSRETGIGNTIYF.

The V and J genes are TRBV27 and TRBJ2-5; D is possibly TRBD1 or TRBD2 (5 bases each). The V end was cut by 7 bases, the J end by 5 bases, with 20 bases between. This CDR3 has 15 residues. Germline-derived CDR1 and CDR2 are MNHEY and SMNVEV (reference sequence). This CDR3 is CASTERGVPWETQYF. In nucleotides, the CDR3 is TGTGCCAGCACCGAAAGAGGGGTTCCTTGGGAGACCCAGTACTTC.

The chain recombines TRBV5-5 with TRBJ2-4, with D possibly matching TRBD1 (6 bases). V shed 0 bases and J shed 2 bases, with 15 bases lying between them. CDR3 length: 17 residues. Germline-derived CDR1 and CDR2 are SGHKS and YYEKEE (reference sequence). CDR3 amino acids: CASSLEGSTGPKNIQYF. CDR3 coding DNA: TGTGCCAGCAGCTTGGAGGGTTCTACAGGGCCCAAAAACATTCAGTACTTC.

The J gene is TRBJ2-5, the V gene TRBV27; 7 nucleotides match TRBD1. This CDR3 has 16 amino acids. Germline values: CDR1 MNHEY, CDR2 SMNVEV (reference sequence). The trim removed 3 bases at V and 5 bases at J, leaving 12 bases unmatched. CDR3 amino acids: CASSFQARQGRETQYF. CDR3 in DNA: TGTGCCAGCAGTTTCCAGGCCCGACAGGGAAGGGAGACCCAGTACTTC.